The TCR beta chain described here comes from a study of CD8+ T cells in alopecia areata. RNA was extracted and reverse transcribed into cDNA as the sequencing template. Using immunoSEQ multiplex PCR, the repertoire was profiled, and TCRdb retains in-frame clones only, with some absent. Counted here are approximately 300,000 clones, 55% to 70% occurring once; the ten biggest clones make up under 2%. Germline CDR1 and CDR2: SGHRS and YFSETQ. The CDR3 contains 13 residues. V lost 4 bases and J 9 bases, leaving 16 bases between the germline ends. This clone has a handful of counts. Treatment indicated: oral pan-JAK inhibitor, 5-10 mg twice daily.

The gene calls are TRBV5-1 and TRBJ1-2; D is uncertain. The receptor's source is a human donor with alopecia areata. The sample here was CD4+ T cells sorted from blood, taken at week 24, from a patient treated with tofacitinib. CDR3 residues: CASSSGDRSRYTF. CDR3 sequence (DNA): TGCGCCAGCAGCAGCGGGGATCGGAGTCGCTACACCTTC.